The 29 T cell receptor beta chains listed next were all sequenced from one sample in a study of cytomegalovirus exposure and HLA in healthy donors. Primers for the PCR totalled 60 Vbeta and 13 Jbeta. The data were produced by immunoSEQ multiplex PCR, yet TCRdb's version contains in-frame clones alone and is incomplete. The data contain some 190,000 clones, about 80% of them singletons. Sequencing was performed on PBMCs. The source of these receptors is a woman between 25 and 40 years old in good health and CMV-seronegative.

The chain recombines TRBV7-9 with TRBJ1-1, with a weak D call TRBD1 (5 bases). The ends were cut back, 1 base at V and 2 bases at J, with 11 bases in the middle. Germline loops: CDR1 SEHNR, CDR2 FQNEAQ (reference sequence). The CDR3 extends over 15 amino acids. CDR3 DNA: TGTGCCAGCAGCTTAGTTCGACAGCTAAACACTGAAGCTTTCTTT. Translation gives CASSLVRQLNTEAFF.

This clone was picked up one time. The chain couples TRBV11-2 to TRBJ2-1; TRBD1 might be the D (5 bases). Trimming removed 5 bases from V and 12 bases from J, with 11 bases in between. The CDR3 runs to 11 residues. From germline, CDR1 is SGHAT and CDR2 FQNNGV. CDR3 region: CASSQGVSQFF. CDR3 DNA sequence: TGTGCCAGCAGCCAAGGGGTCTCGCAGTTCTTC.

This chain joins TRBV6-5 and TRBJ1-1; D remains ambiguous. The length of the CDR3 is 12 residues. Looked up from germline, CDR1 is MNHEY and CDR2 is SVGAGI. Trimming took 2 bases from V and 9 from J, leaving 10 bases between them. CDR3: CASSYLGSKAFF. As DNA, the CDR3 is TGTGCCAGCAGTTACCTCGGTTCGAAAGCTTTCTTT.

The chain couples TRBV18 to TRBJ2-6, with 8 bases matching TRBD2. The V segment lost 3 bases and the J segment 0 bases; nucleotides outside the gene matches: 4. CDR3 size: 17 residues. CDR1 is KGHSH, CDR2 LQKENI, per germline. The CDR3 loop is CASSPIAGPSGANVLTF. DNA for the CDR3: TGTGCCAGCTCACCGATAGCGGGGCCCTCTGGGGCCAACGTCCTGACTTTC.

The chain carries TRBV2 and TRBJ2-7, with 10 bases fitting TRBD2. This CDR3 has 15 amino acids. Germline V lookup: CDR1 SNHLY, CDR2 FYNNEI. The V segment lost 6 bases and the J segment 2 bases; nucleotides outside the gene matches: 7. The CDR3 DNA sequence: TGTGCCAGCAGAGAACGGACTAGCGGTACCTACGAGCAGTACTTC. The encoded protein is CASRERTSGTYEQYF.

V and J are TRBV4-1 and TRBJ1-2, with TRBD1 matching 8 bases. CDR1 MGHRA and CDR2 YSYEKL come from the germline V gene. J lost 7 bases, V lost 1 base, and 11 bases had no gene match. The CDR3 runs 16 residues. CDR3 in amino acids: CASSQVPGTGSFGYTF. In DNA form, the CDR3 reads TGCGCCAGCAGCCAAGTGCCCGGGACAGGATCCTTTGGCTACACCTTC.

This clone was detected only a few times. This chain connects TRBV6-6 to TRBJ2-5; 7 nucleotides agree with TRBD2. The CDR3 runs to 16 residues. V was pared by 3 bases and J by 3 bases, with 10 bases of the junction left unmatched. CDR1 and CDR2 from the germline V gene are MNHNY and SVGAGI (reference sequence). The CDR3 nucleotides are TGTGCCAGCAGTTATACCCGAGCGGGGTTTAAAGAGACCCAGTACTTC. Translation: CASSYTRAGFKETQYF.

The chain joins TRBV9 to TRBJ1-5; D is perhaps TRBD1 (5 bases). V lost 2 bases and J 9 bases, leaving 15 bases between the germline ends. Germline values: CDR1 SGDLS, CDR2 YYNGEE. CDR3 length: 14 residues. CDR3 protein: CASSVNRFFGPQHF. The CDR3 DNA is TGTGCCAGCAGCGTCAACAGGTTTTTCGGGCCCCAGCATTTT.

This clone was observed a handful of times. One end of the junction varies from germline; a read error may be responsible. Other DNA sequences in the same sample also yield this CDR3. This rearrangement joins TRBV9 to TRBJ1-1; D not certain. The V gene's germline CDR1 is SGDLS and CDR2 YYNGEE. This CDR3 is 13 amino acids long. CDR3 residues: CASSVAMNTEAFF. The DNA for the CDR3 is TGTGCCAGCAGCGTAGCTATGAATACTGAAGCTTTCTTT.

The V gene is TRBV5-1, the J gene TRBJ2-1; 13 nucleotides agree with TRBD2. CDR1 and CDR2 from the germline V gene are SGHRS and YFSETQ. This CDR3 comprises 15 residues. Trimming at V came to 3 bases and at J to 4 bases, leaving 1 base not matched to a gene. In nucleotides, the CDR3 is TGCGCCAGCAGCTCGGGACTAGCGGGGTACAATGAGCAGTTCTTC. Amino acids: CASSSGLAGYNEQFF.

This clone was seen only a few times. The rearrangement joins TRBV30 to TRBJ1-5; D perhaps matches TRBD1 (6 bases). Germline-derived CDR1 and CDR2 are GTSNPN and SVGIG (reference sequence). The V end was cut by 4 bases, the J end by 2 bases, with 15 bases between. The CDR3 runs to 15 residues. The CDR3 DNA sequence: TGTGCCTGGAACAGCTGGGGGCCGGGCAATCAGCCCCAGCATTTT. Its translation: CAWNSWGPGNQPQHF.

DNA for the CDR3: TGTGCCAGCAGCCCCCGACTAGCGGCGGAGCCACCATTTACAGATACGCAGTATTTT. It specifies CASSPRLAAEPPFTDTQYF. This rearrangement joins TRBV9 to TRBJ2-3, with 9 bases identical to TRBD2. The V segment lost 4 bases and the J segment 3 bases; nucleotides outside the gene matches: 18. Germline CDR1 reads SGDLS; CDR2 reads YYNGEE. This CDR3 comprises 19 residues.

The gene calls are TRBV14 and TRBJ2-7; 14 bases align to TRBD2. The CDR3 is made up of 18 amino acids. Germline V gene data show CDR1 as SGHDN and CDR2 as FVKESK. CDR3 sequence (DNA): TGTGGTGAAGAGACTGCCCGACTAGCGGGGGGGCATCCGTACGAGCAGTACTTC. Its translation is CGEETARLAGGHPYEQYF. Filled out from reference TRBV14 and TRBJ2-7, the complete variable domain reads EAGVTQFPSHSVIEKGQTVTLRCDPISGHDNLYWYRRVMGKEIKFLLHFVKESKQDESGMPNNRFLAERTGGTYSTLKVQPAELEDSGVYFCGEETARLAGGHPYEQYFGPGTRLTVT.

The rearrangement links TRBV29-1 to TRBJ1-2, with 7 bases fitting TRBD1. V dropped 4 bases and J dropped 8; count of bases not matched to a gene: 7. Germline V CDR1 and CDR2: SQVTM, ANQGSEA. The CDR3 consists of 12 residues. CDR3 in amino acids: CSVVEGAGGYTF. The CDR3 coding sequence is TGCAGCGTTGTTGAGGGGGCCGGGGGCTACACCTTC.

The chain recombines TRBV5-6 with TRBJ2-5; 7 bases are shared with TRBD1. V lost 3 bases to trimming and J lost 4 bases; unmatched junction nucleotides: 0. From germline, CDR1 is SGHDT and CDR2 YYEEEE. The CDR3 is made up of 12 amino acids. CDR3 in amino acids: CASSWDRETQYF. Here the CDR3 DNA reads TGTGCCAGCAGCTGGGACAGAGAGACCCAGTACTTC.

The chain links TRBV9 to TRBJ1-1; no firm D call. CDR3 length: 15 residues. Germline V CDR1 and CDR2: SGDLS, YYNGEE. Trimming shortened V by 0 bases and J by 5 bases, and 14 bases separated the two germline ends. The CDR3 here is CASSVEGSSGTEAFF. CDR3 sequence (DNA): TGTGCCAGCAGCGTAGAAGGGAGCAGTGGGACTGAAGCTTTCTTT.

This chain connects TRBV6-1 to TRBJ1-2, with 7 bases lining up with TRBD1. The CDR3 is 15 amino acids. Trimming took 2 bases from V and 3 from J; bases not matched to a gene: 6. Germline V gene lookup returns CDR1 MNHNS and CDR2 SASEGT. The CDR3 region is CASSETGDRDYGYTF. CDR3 sequence (DNA): TGTGCCAGCAGTGAAACAGGGGACCGTGACTATGGCTACACCTTC.

V is TRBV27 and J is TRBJ2-2; D call uncertain. This CDR3 comprises 12 residues. V was pared by 2 bases and J by 5 bases, with 3 bases between. CDR1 and CDR2 (germline): MNHEY, SMNVEV (reference sequence). CDR3 sequence: CASSLVTGELFF. CDR3 sequence (DNA): TGTGCCAGCAGTTTAGTAACCGGGGAGCTGTTTTTT.

V is TRBV5-1 and J is TRBJ1-4; 7 bases agree with TRBD1. This CDR3 comprises 18 residues. V shed 2 bases and J 7 bases; nucleotides not matched to a gene: 17. Germline CDR1 is SGHRS and CDR2 is YFSETQ. DNA for the CDR3: TGCGCCAGCAGCTTCGACCCCTTAGGACAGGAGCGTCTTGAAAAACTGTTTTTT. As protein: CASSFDPLGQERLEKLFF.

This clone came up a few times. The chain is built from TRBV19 and TRBJ1-5; 10 bases align to TRBD1. Trimming cost V 1 base and J 10 bases; bases outside gene matches: 10. Germline CDR1 and CDR2: LNHDA and SQIVND (reference sequence). The CDR3 consists of 16 residues. The CDR3 sequence is CASSIGLDRGRFPQHF. CDR3 nucleotide sequence: TGTGCCAGTAGTATAGGCCTCGACAGGGGGCGATTCCCCCAGCATTTT. Variable domain in full (rest from reference TRBV19 and TRBJ1-5): DGGITQSPKYLFRKEGQNVTLSCEQNLNHDAMYWYRQDPGQGLRLIYYSQIVNDFQKGDIAEGYSVSREKKESFPLTVTSAQKNPTAFYLCASSIGLDRGRFPQHFGDGTRLSIL.

The chain carries TRBV4-1 and TRBJ2-3, with TRBD2 identical over 7 bases. The J segment lost 2 bases and the V segment lost 5 bases, leaving 28 bases of the junction unmatched. Germline CDR1 reads MGHRA; CDR2 reads YSYEKL. This CDR3 spans 22 amino acids. The CDR3: CASSSLLGWLADPPKNTDTQYF. DNA for the CDR3: TGCGCCAGCAGCTCCTTACTGGGTTGGCTAGCGGACCCCCCGAAGAACACAGATACGCAGTATTTT.

This clone was recorded only once. CDR3 nucleotide sequence: TGCGCCAGCAGCTTGAGTCCAGGGACAGCGGGCGAGCCTGGGGCCCAGTACTTC. Translating it yields CASSLSPGTAGEPGAQYF. The genes are TRBV5-1 and TRBJ2-5; the D gene is possibly TRBD1 (7 bases). Germline V gene sequence: CDR1 SGHRS, CDR2 YFSETQ. V was cut by 1 base and J by 9 bases, with 28 bases left in between. The CDR3 extends over 18 amino acids.

In its sample, this clone was seen a few times. This chain joins TRBV4-2 and TRBJ2-2; D is perhaps TRBD1 (6 bases). Germline values: CDR1 LGHNA, CDR2 YNFKEQ. Trimming shortened V by 3 bases and J by 3 bases, and 14 bases separated the two germline ends. CDR3 size: 16 residues. CDR3 coding DNA: TGTGCCAGCAGCCAGGCGCAGGGGCTACACACCGGGGAGCTGTTTTTT. It codes for CASSQAQGLHTGELFF.

The chain is built from TRBV7-2 and TRBJ1-5; 10 positions agree with TRBD1. Germline values: CDR1 SGHTA, CDR2 FQGNSA. The V gene end was trimmed by 5 bases and the J gene end by 1 base; junction bases not matched to a gene: 11. The CDR3 spans 18 residues. The CDR3 sequence: CASSITGTGASSNQPQHF. CDR3 bases: TGTGCCAGCAGCATAACCGGGACAGGGGCATCGAGCAATCAGCCCCAGCATTTT.

This clone showed up just once. The chain recombines TRBV6-1 with TRBJ1-2, with D possibly matching TRBD1 (5 bases). Deletions cut 6 bases from V and 1 base from J, with 12 bases between. Germline V gene lookup returns CDR1 MNHNS and CDR2 SASEGT. The CDR3 totals 14 residues. CDR3 residues: CASRPGSLNYGYTF. DNA for the CDR3: TGTGCCAGCAGACCAGGGTCACTTAACTATGGCTACACCTTC.

This rearrangement joins TRBV25-1 to TRBJ1-2; tentatively, D is TRBD1 (5 bases). The germline gives CDR1 MGHDK, CDR2 SYGVNS. Trimming took off 5 bases at V and 4 bases at J, with 11 bases between the two ends. The CDR3 totals 13 residues. This CDR3 is CASSLPGGYGYTF. CDR3 nucleotides: TGTGCCAGCAGTTTACCGGGGGGCTATGGCTACACCTTC.

This rearrangement joins TRBV6-1 to TRBJ1-1; D is possibly TRBD1 (5 bases). V lost 6 bases and J 4 bases, leaving 15 bases between the germline ends. The germline V gene encodes CDR1 MNHNS and CDR2 SASEGT. The CDR3 runs to 14 residues. The CDR3 DNA follows: TGTGCCAGCAGACTCAGCGGGGGGTTCACTGAAGCTTTCTTT. Residues: CASRLSGGFTEAFF.

A few counts support this clone. V gene TRBV4-1 combines with J gene TRBJ2-1; D might be TRBD2 (6 bases). Germline assignment: CDR1 MGHRA and CDR2 YSYEKL. CDR3 length equals 17 residues. The V end lost 0 bases, the J end lost 0 bases, and 12 bases lay between the germline ends. The DNA of the CDR3 is TGCGCCAGCAGCCAAGATCCTGGCGGGATCTCCTACAATGAGCAGTTCTTC. Translation gives CASSQDPGGISYNEQFF.

This clone has only one observation. This chain joins TRBV5-1 and TRBJ2-2; 9 bases agree with TRBD1. V lost 3 bases and J lost 0; bases outside the gene matches: 6. CDR1 is SGHRS and CDR2 is YFSETQ in the germline V gene. CDR3 length: 17 amino acids. For the CDR3, the DNA is TGCGCCAGCAGCTATCGGACAGGGGCCTCGAACACCGGGGAGCTGTTTTTT. This gives the protein CASSYRTGASNTGELFF.